These T cell receptor beta chains were read from a single sample in a study of regulatory T cells in long-lasting Graves disease. TCRdb re-called the multiplex PCR reads through MiXCR, storing one row per CDR3 protein. The top ten clones hold roughly 8% of a sample with 400,000 to 500,000 distinct CDR3 sequences, 20% to 25% of them seen once. The starting material was peripheral blood mononuclear cells (PBMCs), obtained when the disease was refractory, from a patient treated with antithyroid drugs. These receptors all come from a female donor with Graves disease. CDR3s include the opening cysteine and the closing phenylalanine or tryptophan. The D gene is left open where the match is weak. Expanded clones are given a class, and other clones once, few, many or no size at all.

.	TRBV7-6	few	TRBJ2-7	TGTGCCAGCAGCTTAGGATTAGGACAGCAGTACGAGCAGTACTTC	CASSLGLGQQYEQYF
.	TRBV30	many	TRBJ1-2	TGTGCCTGGAGTGAGATAGGGGGACCTCTTGGCTACACCTTC	CAWSEIGGPLGYTF
TRBD1	TRBV20-1	.	TRBJ2-3	TGCAGTGCCTATAGACAGGGGATGTCAGATACGCAGTATTTT	CSAYRQGMSDTQYF
TRBD2	TRBV14	.	TRBJ2-7	TGTGCCAGCAGCACTGGCGGACTAGCCTTTTACGAGCAGTACTTC	CASSTGGLAFYEQYF
TRBD1	TRBV6-2/TRBV6-3	many	TRBJ2-7	TGTGCCAGCGTAACCCCGGGACAGGGGATAGAGCAGTACTTC	CASVTPGQGIEQYF
TRBD1	TRBV28	many	TRBJ2-1	TGTGCCAGCCAAGAGGAGACAGGGCCCCACAATGAGCAGTTCTTC	CASQEETGPHNEQFF
TRBD2	TRBV7-2	many	TRBJ2-1	TGTGCCAGCAGCTCGAGACTAGCGGGATACAATGAGCAGTTCTTC	CASSSRLAGYNEQFF
TRBD1	TRBV15	few	TRBJ2-7	TGTGCCACCAGCCATCAGGGCCCCGCAGACAGGGCCCTTTACGAGCAGTACTTC	CATSHQGPADRALYEQYF
.	TRBV7-9	.	TRBJ2-2	TGTGCCAGCAGCCCCCCCCGGTTAGGGGAGCTGTTTTTT	CASSPPRLGELFF
.	TRBV27	.	TRBJ1-6	TGTGCCAGCAGTTTTGGGGCTACGGGTCCACCCCTCCACTTT	CASSFGATGPPLHF
TRBD2	TRBV5-4	few	TRBJ2-4	TGTGCCAGCAGCGGCCCTGAATGGACTAGCGGGAGTCGGGACATTCAGTACTTC	CASSGPEWTSGSRDIQYF
TRBD1	TRBV28	many	TRBJ1-2	TGTGCCAGCAGTCCGCGACAGGGAACGAACTATGGCTACACCTTC	CASSPRQGTNYGYTF
TRBD2	TRBV5-6	.	TRBJ2-2	TGTGCCAGCAGCAAGACTAGCGGGACGAACACCGGGGAGCTGTTTTTT	CASSKTSGTNTGELFF
.	TRBV12-3/TRBV12-4	many	TRBJ1-1	TGTGCCAGCAGTTTCGGGCAGGGCGGATCTAACACTGAAGCTTTCTTT	CASSFGQGGSNTEAFF
.	TRBV20-1	few	TRBJ2-4	TGCAGTGCTAGCTTGGTGGTGGCCAAAAACATTCAGTACTTC	CSASLVVAKNIQYF
.	TRBV4-1	.	TRBJ2-7	TGCGCCAGCAGCCAAAATAAGGGTATAGCCTACGAGCAGTACTTC	CASSQNKGIAYEQYF
.	TRBV7-6	many	TRBJ1-2	TGTGCCAGCAGCTTAGCGCCGCGAGGCTACACCTTC	CASSLAPRGYTF
.	TRBV4-1	.	TRBJ1-2	TGCGCCAGCAGCCAACGTCGCCTGTTTAGGGACACCTATGGCTACACCTTC	CASSQRRLFRDTYGYTF
.	TRBV19	.	TRBJ1-5	TGTGCCAGTAGTAACATCCGGGGGGGTTCGGGTCAGCCCCAGCATTTT	CASSNIRGGSGQPQHF
.	TRBV28	many	TRBJ1-5	TGTGCCAGCAGTCTTAATCAGCCCCAGCATTTT	CASSLNQPQHF
.	TRBV28	many	TRBJ1-1	TGTGCCAGCAGTCTTTCGGCCAGGGGTTTTGAAGCTTTCTTT	CASSLSARGFEAFF
.	TRBV20-1	.	TRBJ1-2	TGCAGTGCTAGAGTTTATGTCAGGGAGGATGGCTACACCTTC	CSARVYVREDGYTF